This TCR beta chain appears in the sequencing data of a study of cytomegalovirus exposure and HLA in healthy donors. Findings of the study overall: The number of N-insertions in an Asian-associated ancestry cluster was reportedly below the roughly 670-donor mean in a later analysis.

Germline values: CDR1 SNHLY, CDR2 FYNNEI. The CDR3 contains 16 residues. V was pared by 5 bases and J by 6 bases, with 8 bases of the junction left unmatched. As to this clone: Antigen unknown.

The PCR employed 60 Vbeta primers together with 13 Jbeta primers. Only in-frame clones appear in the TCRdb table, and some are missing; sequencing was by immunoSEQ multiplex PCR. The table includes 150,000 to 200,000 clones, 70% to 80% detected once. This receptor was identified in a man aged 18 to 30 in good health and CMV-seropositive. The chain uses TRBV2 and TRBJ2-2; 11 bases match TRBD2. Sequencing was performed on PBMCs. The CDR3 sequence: CASSLAGGGKSGELFF. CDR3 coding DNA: TGTGCCAGCAGTTTAGCGGGAGGGGGGAAATCCGGGGAGCTGTTTTTT.